What follows are 16 T cell receptor beta chains derived from one specimen sequenced in a study of cytotoxic CD8 clonotypes in ibrutinib-treated CLL. Repertoires were generated with immunoSEQ multiplex PCR, while TCRdb's copy carries only in-frame clones and drops some. The sample records 300,000 to 400,000 clones, under 70% being singletons. The sequencing here drew on PBMCs, taken after 36 months of ibrutinib treatment. These receptors all come from a human donor with chronic lymphocytic leukemia.

The chain combines TRBV9 with TRBJ2-7; TRBD2 aligns across 10 bases. Trimming cost V 4 bases and J 4 bases; bases outside gene matches: 5. Germline V gene sequence: CDR1 SGDLS, CDR2 YYNGEE. The CDR3 contains 14 residues. The CDR3 DNA follows: TGTGCCAGCAGCTCGTCTAGCGGGAGTTACGAGCAGTACTTC. Protein: CASSSSSGSYEQYF.

This clone has more than one count but fewer than ten. The chain carries TRBV27 and TRBJ2-7; D might be TRBD1 (6 bases). Germline values: CDR1 MNHEY, CDR2 SMNVEV (reference sequence). V was pared by 5 bases and J by 2 bases, with 16 bases between. This CDR3 is built from 15 residues. DNA for the CDR3: TGTGCCAGCAGTCCCCGACGACAGGCCACCTACGAGCAGTACTTC. Amino acid sequence: CASSPRRQATYEQYF.

This clone occurred once. This chain uses TRBV10-2 with TRBJ1-1, with D hard to call. V dropped 2 bases and J dropped 1 base, with 5 bases sitting between them. The CDR3 consists of 13 residues. Germline CDR1 WSHSY, CDR2 SAAADI. CDR3 bases: TGCGCCAGCAGTGAGACGGCGAACACTGAAGCTTTCTTT. Protein sequence: CASSETANTEAFF.

This clone was picked up a small number of times. The DNA of the CDR3 is TGTGCCAGCTCACCGTCGGACAGAGGCGGGAGCGGCTACACCTTC. Its translation is CASSPSDRGGSGYTF. This chain joins TRBV18 and TRBJ1-2; weak D call: TRBD1 (6 bases). V lost 3 bases, J lost 8 bases, and 19 bases lay in between. The CDR3 extends over 15 amino acids. CDR1 is KGHSH and CDR2 is LQKENI in the germline V gene.

The chain carries TRBV6-1 and TRBJ1-2; D uncertain. Trimming shortened V by 3 bases and J by 4 bases, and 9 bases separated the two germline ends. CDR1 and CDR2 (germline): MNHNS, SASEGT. The CDR3 length is 13 residues. As DNA, the CDR3 is TGTGCCAGCAGTGACCACAGAGTCTATGGCTACACCTTC. It codes for CASSDHRVYGYTF.

J is TRBJ2-7 and V is TRBV6-1; TRBD1 is a possible D gene (6 bases). The CDR3 has 13 residues. CDR1 is MNHNS, CDR2 SASEGT, per germline. V lost 8 bases to trimming and J lost 2 bases, with 13 bases between them. The CDR3 region is CASRYRVTYEQYF. The CDR3 DNA follows: TGTGCCAGCCGGTACAGGGTAACCTACGAGCAGTACTTC.

The V gene is TRBV29-1, the J gene TRBJ2-6; 9 bases line up with TRBD2. J gave up 0 bases and V 0 bases, and 9 bases lay outside the gene matches. Germline CDR1 is SQVTM and CDR2 is ANQGSEA. The CDR3 sequence is 19 residues long. The CDR3 DNA reads as TGCAGCGTTGAAGATCCCAGCGGGAGGCTCTACTCTGGGGCCAACGTCCTGACTTTC. Protein: CSVEDPSGRLYSGANVLTF. Full variable domain (rest looked up from reference TRBV29-1 and TRBJ2-6): SAVISQKPSRDICQRGTSLTIQCQVDSQVTMMFWYRQQPGQSLTLIATANQGSEATYESGFVIDKFPISRPNLTFSTLTVSNMSPEDSSIYLCSVEDPSGRLYSGANVLTFGAGSRLTVL.

The genes are TRBV6-5 and TRBJ2-7; 7 bases fit TRBD2. The germline V gene encodes CDR1 MNHEY and CDR2 SVGAGI. V was clipped by 6 bases and J by 0 bases; unmatched bases: 8. The CDR3 length is 15 residues. For the CDR3, the DNA is TGTGCCAGCAGCCATCCTAGCGGAAACTCCTACGAGCAGTACTTC. Amino acids: CASSHPSGNSYEQYF.

V and J are TRBV27 and TRBJ2-2; D gene ambiguous. The CDR3 spans 16 residues. Germline V gene sequence: CDR1 MNHEY, CDR2 SMNVEV (reference sequence). V was trimmed by 2 bases and J by 0 bases, leaving 10 bases between them. The CDR3 is CASSLRRRTNTGELFF. The CDR3 DNA reads as TGTGCCAGCAGTTTAAGGCGACGGACGAACACCGGGGAGCTGTTTTTT.

The rearrangement joins TRBV29-1 to TRBJ1-2; no definite D call. The germline V gene has CDR1 SQVTM and CDR2 ANQGSEA. The CDR3 has 14 residues. The V end was cut by 6 bases, the J end by 0 bases, with 14 bases between. This chain's CDR3 is CSVLLGKSNYGYTF. The CDR3 DNA sequence: TGCAGCGTCCTCTTGGGGAAATCTAACTATGGCTACACCTTC.

V gene TRBV7-9 combines with J gene TRBJ1-5, with TRBD1 identical over 8 bases. V shed 5 bases, J shed 2 bases, and the junction held 8 bases outside the gene matches. The CDR3 spans 16 residues. Germline V CDR1 and CDR2: SEHNR, FQNEAQ (reference sequence). CDR3 nucleotides: TGTGCCAGCAGCCCTGGGACAGGTAGTCGCAATCAGCCCCAGCATTTT. Translating it yields CASSPGTGSRNQPQHF.

This clone was detected once. The V gene is TRBV11-2, the J gene TRBJ2-1, with 13 bases identical to TRBD2. This CDR3 contains 13 residues. J lost 14 bases, V lost 6 bases, and 7 bases had no gene match. The germline CDR1 and CDR2 sequences are SGHAT and FQNNGV. Here the CDR3 reads CASRRLAGGGKFF. CDR3 DNA: TGTGCCAGCAGAAGACTAGCGGGGGGAGGCAAGTTCTTC.

V usage is TRBV28 and J usage is TRBJ2-1; a weak D match, TRBD2 (6 bases). The CDR3 loop spans 13 amino acids. CDR1 MDHEN and CDR2 SYDVKM come from the germline V gene. The V and J ends lost 5 bases and 10 bases respectively, with 15 bases between them. The CDR3 reads CASSPTGTEEQFF. The CDR3 bases are TGTGCCAGCAGTCCAACCGGGACTGAGGAGCAGTTCTTC.

V usage is TRBV4-2 and J usage is TRBJ2-7; 7 nucleotides match TRBD2. CDR1 and CDR2 from the germline V gene are LGHNA and YNFKEQ. The junction had 10 bases not matched to a gene; V was cut back by 6 bases and J by 2 bases. CDR3 length: 15 residues. CDR3 bases: TGTGCCAGCAGTCGCACAGCGGGGTCCCCCTACGAGCAGTACTTC. Protein sequence: CASSRTAGSPYEQYF.

The chain carries TRBV29-1 and TRBJ1-2; 8 positions agree with TRBD1. This CDR3 is built from 13 residues. Germline assignment: CDR1 SQVTM and CDR2 ANQGSEA. J was trimmed by 4 bases and V by 2 bases; bases with no gene match: 3. The chain's CDR3 is CSVEWTGSYGYTF. DNA for the CDR3: TGCAGCGTTGAATGGACAGGGAGCTATGGCTACACCTTC.

V is TRBV6-5 and J is TRBJ2-7; D call uncertain. The germline V gene encodes CDR1 MNHEY and CDR2 SVGAGI. The CDR3 runs to 13 residues. V was cut by 1 base and J by 6 bases, with 10 bases left in between. The CDR3, as DNA: TGTGCCAGCAGTTACTTTTGGACGGGCGAGCAGTACTTC. This sequence encodes CASSYFWTGEQYF.